The 22 T cell receptor beta chains in this list originate from one sample, sequenced in a study of identical twins. Via MiXCR, TCRdb re-called the 5' RACE reads, giving one row per CDR3 protein. The sample holds a few hundred thousand distinct CDR3 sequences; roughly an eighth are singletons and the top ten take 0.98%. The sample was also linked to a second study, of yellow fever vaccine responses in identical twins.

Material: CD4+ T cells sorted from blood. These receptors were obtained from a woman under 30 in good health.

In nucleotides, the CDR3 is TGCAGTGCTAGAATCCGAAGGGGTGGCTACGAGCAGTACTTC. Amino acids: CSARIRRGGYEQYF. This sequence joins TRBV20-1 and TRBJ2-7, with D possibly TRBD1 on 5 matching bases. The germline CDR1 and CDR2 sequences are DFQATT and SNEGSKA (reference sequence). CDR3 length: 14 amino acids. Trimming cost V 2 bases and J 3 bases, with 14 bases left between them.

This clonotype has only a few counts. V gene TRBV28 combines with J gene TRBJ2-7; TRBD1 matches at 7 bases. J lost 4 bases, V lost 6 bases, and 12 bases had no gene match. This CDR3 has 15 amino acids. Germline lookup yields CDR1 MDHEN and CDR2 SYDVKM. The CDR3 reads CASSLAQGVGYEQYF. CDR3 DNA: TGTGCCAGCAGCCTTGCCCAGGGGGTGGGATACGAGCAGTACTTC. The full variable domain, in which reference TRBV28 and TRBJ2-7 provide the parts outside the CDR3, is DVKVTQSSRYLVKRTGEKVFLECVQDMDHENMFWYRQDPGLGLRLIYFSYDVKMKEKGDIPEGYSVSREKKERFSLILESASTNQTSMYLCASSLAQGVGYEQYFGPGTRLTVT.

CDR3 in amino acids: CASSNPRGYSYNEQFF. The DNA of the CDR3 is TGTGCCAGCAGCAACCCCCGGGGCTACTCCTACAATGAGCAGTTCTTC. The rearrangement links TRBV7-9 to TRBJ2-1, with D perhaps given as TRBD1 or TRBD2 (5 bases each). The germline CDR1 and CDR2 sequences are SEHNR and FQNEAQ (reference sequence). This CDR3 comprises 16 residues. With 5 bases removed from V and 0 bases from J, the gap between germline ends came to 14 bases.

This clonotype occurred many times. The chain joins TRBV15 to TRBJ1-2; D possibly corresponds to TRBD1 (5 bases). Germline V gives CDR1 LNHNV, CDR2 YYDKDF (reference sequence). This CDR3 is 18 amino acids long. V was cut by 3 bases and J by 8 bases, with 28 bases left in between. CDR3: CATSRGGVGTELLTGYTF. The CDR3 region has the DNA TGTGCCACCAGCAGGGGAGGAGTTGGGACCGAACTACTTACGGGCTACACCTTC.

In this sample, this clonotype turned up a few times. The chain combines TRBV28 with TRBJ2-1; no clear D gene. CDR3 length: 15 residues. CDR1 MDHEN and CDR2 SYDVKM come from the germline V gene. The V gene lost 5 bases and the J gene lost 5 bases, with 16 bases spanning the gap. DNA for the CDR3: TGTGCCAGCAGTAATCTTCTGACCGTCAACAATGAGCAGTTCTTC. Protein: CASSNLLTVNNEQFF.

The CDR3 reads CASSLQGLAANEQFF. The DNA of the CDR3 is TGTGCCAGCAGCTTACAAGGACTAGCAGCAAATGAGCAGTTCTTC. The V gene is TRBV7-2, the J gene TRBJ2-1; TRBD2 matches at 8 bases. This CDR3 contains 15 residues. With 2 bases clipped from V and 7 bases from J, the junction kept 7 bases outside the gene matches. From germline, CDR1 is SGHTA and CDR2 FQGNSA.

V is TRBV11-2 and J is TRBJ2-5; TRBD1 might be the D (11 bases). The CDR3 sequence is 20 residues long. CDR1 SGHAT and CDR2 FQNNGV come from the germline V gene. The V gene lost 3 bases and the J gene lost 5 bases, with 31 bases spanning the gap. CDR3 nucleotide sequence: TGTGCCAGCAGCTTTCTAGCGGGAGTGGCGCGGGGACAGGGGGGTGAGACCCAGTACTTC. Its protein product is CASSFLAGVARGQGGETQYF. The variable domain in full, completed from reference TRBV11-2 and TRBJ2-5, reads EAGVAQSPRYKIIEKRQSVAFWCNPISGHATLYWYQQILGQGPKLLIQFQNNGVVDDSQLPKDRFSAERLKGVDSTLKIQPAKLEDSAVYLCASSFLAGVARGQGGETQYFGPGTRLLVL.

This clonotype was seen ten or more times. This chain uses TRBV12-3 or TRBV12-4 with TRBJ2-4; the D is unclear. The CDR3 runs 12 residues. Deletions cut 3 bases from V and 9 bases from J, with 9 bases between. The CDR3 sequence: CASSFPRGIQYF. The CDR3 nucleotides read TGTGCCAGCAGTTTTCCCAGAGGCATTCAGTACTTC.

The chain is built from TRBV14 and TRBJ2-7; D is perhaps TRBD1 or TRBD2 (6 bases each). Trimming removed 6 bases from V and 3 bases from J, with 18 bases in between. CDR3 size: 15 residues. Germline loops: CDR1 SGHDN, CDR2 FVKESK. The CDR3 DNA follows: TGTGCCAGCAGAAAACCAGGGGAGGTTGACTACGAGCAGTACTTC. Translation: CASRKPGEVDYEQYF.

This clonotype occurred a few times. V gene TRBV11-2 combines with J gene TRBJ2-7; D not certain. CDR1 and CDR2 (germline): SGHAT, FQNNGV. Trimming cost V 0 bases and J 7 bases, with 10 bases left between them. The CDR3 loop spans 13 amino acids. The CDR3 loop reads CASSLDQGLEQYF. CDR3 DNA sequence: TGTGCCAGCAGCTTAGATCAAGGCCTGGAGCAGTACTTC.

The rearrangement joins TRBV28 to TRBJ2-1; weak D call: TRBD2 (5 bases). This CDR3 has 18 residues. Germline loops: CDR1 MDHEN, CDR2 SYDVKM. Trimming removed 5 bases at V and 7 bases at J, with 27 bases between. CDR3 sequence reads: CASSRRPSATNKPNEQFF. DNA for the CDR3: TGTGCCAGCAGTAGGAGGCCGTCGGCGACTAACAAGCCAAATGAGCAGTTCTTC.

The chain recombines TRBV5-1 with TRBJ2-2; 7 nucleotides line up with TRBD1. V was pared by 0 bases and J by 6 bases, with 2 bases of the junction left unmatched. The CDR3 has 14 amino acids. Germline assignment: CDR1 SGHRS and CDR2 YFSETQ. The CDR3, as DNA: TGCGCCAGCAGCTTGGCGCAGGGGGCCGGGGAGCTGTTTTTT. This encodes CASSLAQGAGELFF.

This clonotype was seen a handful of times. The chain combines TRBV11-1 with TRBJ2-3; D might be TRBD2 (5 bases). Between the trimmed V and J ends, which lost 5 bases and 6 bases, there was a span of 12 bases. From germline, CDR1 is SGHAT and CDR2 FQDESV (reference sequence). This CDR3 contains 13 residues. DNA of the CDR3: TGTGCCAGCAGCCGGACCGGGGAGGATACGCAGTATTTT. Amino acid sequence: CASSRTGEDTQYF.

This clonotype has a handful of counts. The chain has TRBV6-5 and TRBJ2-1; TRBD2 aligns across 8 bases. Germline-derived CDR1 and CDR2 are MNHEY and SVGAGI. With 0 bases clipped from V and 6 bases from J, the junction kept 7 bases outside the gene matches. The CDR3 spans 16 residues. The CDR3 region is CASSYSAGLVGNEQFF. The CDR3, as DNA: TGTGCCAGCAGTTACTCTGCGGGACTAGTTGGCAATGAGCAGTTCTTC.

V is TRBV7-9 and J is TRBJ2-5; D remains ambiguous. Trimming pared 3 bases from V and 7 bases from J, leaving 15 bases between. The CDR3 totals 14 residues. CDR1 SEHNR and CDR2 FQNEAQ come from the germline V gene (reference sequence). The CDR3 sequence is CASSFGSTPVTQYF. CDR3 nucleotide sequence: TGTGCCAGCAGCTTCGGGTCAACCCCCGTGACCCAGTACTTC. The whole variable domain, remainder taken from reference TRBV7-9 and TRBJ2-5, is DTGVSQNPRHKITKRGQNVTFRCDPISEHNRLYWYRQTLGQGPEFLTYFQNEAQLEKSRLLSDRFSAERPKGSFSTLEIQRTEQGDSAMYLCASSFGSTPVTQYFGPGTRLLVL.

The chain is built from TRBV13 and TRBJ2-7; perhaps D is TRBD1 or TRBD2 (6 bases each). The CDR3 has 14 residues. Trimming took off 7 bases at V and 6 bases at J, with 19 bases between the two ends. CDR1 PRHDT and CDR2 FYEKMQ come from the germline V gene (reference sequence). The CDR3 DNA sequence: TGTGCCAGCACTCAAGGGGGGTTCGCCGGCGAGCAGTACTTC. It encodes CASTQGGFAGEQYF.

The V gene is TRBV11-2, the J gene TRBJ1-3, with D possibly TRBD1 on 5 matching bases. Germline V gene lookup returns CDR1 SGHAT and CDR2 FQNNGV. This CDR3 has 16 residues. V gave up 0 bases and J gave up 0 bases, with 9 bases separating them. As DNA, the CDR3 is TGTGCCAGCAGCTTAGATCCAGGGACCTCTGGAAACACCATATATTTT. It is translated as CASSLDPGTSGNTIYF.

This clonotype was detected a few times. This chain uses TRBV5-1 with TRBJ2-3; maybe TRBD1 (6 bases). This CDR3 has 13 amino acids. Between the trimmed V and J ends, which lost 6 bases and 4 bases, there was a span of 12 bases. Germline V CDR1 and CDR2: SGHRS, YFSETQ. CDR3 DNA sequence: TGCGCCAGCACCCTACAGGGTTCAGATACGCAGTATTTT. Its translation is CASTLQGSDTQYF.

V and J are TRBV20-1 and TRBJ1-6; 8 nucleotides align to TRBD1. V lost 6 bases, J lost 7 bases, and 8 bases stayed unmatched. CDR3 length: 14 residues. Germline-derived CDR1 and CDR2 are DFQATT and SNEGSKA (reference sequence). The CDR3 DNA reads as TGCAGTGCGAGACAGGGGCCCGGGAATTCACCCCTCCACTTT. It yields the protein CSARQGPGNSPLHF.

This clonotype was counted between two and nine times. This rearrangement joins TRBV4-2 to TRBJ2-7; D gene ambiguous. Germline CDR1 and CDR2: LGHNA and YNFKEQ. Deletions cut 0 bases from V and 1 base from J, with 10 bases between. The CDR3 length is 15 residues. This CDR3 reads CASSQDGHRSYEQYF. The DNA for the CDR3 is TGTGCCAGCAGCCAAGATGGGCATCGATCCTACGAGCAGTACTTC.

J is TRBJ2-1 and V is TRBV20-1; TRBD2 agrees at 10 bases. The CDR3 has 16 residues. Germline V CDR1 and CDR2: DFQATT, SNEGSKA (reference sequence). V shed 0 bases and J 7 bases; nucleotides not matched to a gene: 9. Here the CDR3 reads CSAREPSGRAKNEQFF. The CDR3 coding sequence is TGCAGTGCTAGAGAACCGAGCGGGAGGGCCAAAAATGAGCAGTTCTTC.

For the CDR3, the DNA is TGTGCCAGCAGCCAAGTGGGCGCGGATCAAGAGACCCAGTACTTC. Residues: CASSQVGADQETQYF. V gene TRBV4-2 combines with J gene TRBJ2-5; D is ambiguous. Germline lookup yields CDR1 LGHNA and CDR2 YNFKEQ. V lost 1 base to trimming and J lost 2 bases, with 11 bases between them. The CDR3 covers 15 residues.